Described below is a single T cell receptor (beta chain) sequence and its context. The record originates from a study of blood T cell repertoires in COVID-19. At the level of the study: PBMCs, B-cell-depleted T cells, or T cells provided the cDNA or gDNA that made up the material.

Repertoires were generated with immunoSEQ multiplex PCR, while TCRdb's copy carries only in-frame clones and drops some. The repertoire has over 300,000 clones, about 90% of them found once; the top ten carry roughly 1.2%. The V end was cut by 7 bases, the J end by 2 bases, with 14 bases between. Germline CDR1 SEHNR, CDR2 FQNEAQ (reference sequence). The CDR3 consists of 15 residues. The chain recombines TRBV7-9 with TRBJ1-4, with TRBD1 as a possible D gene (5 bases). This sequence was found in a man aged 35-49 years with acute or convalescent COVID-19. The source material was peripheral blood. CDR3 in DNA: TGTGCCAGCACCCGGGGGGGGAGGACTAATGAAAAACTGTTTTTT. The encoded protein is CASTRGGRTNEKLFF.